These T cell receptor beta chains were read from a single sample in a study of blood T cell repertoires in COVID-19. Here immunoSEQ multiplex PCR was the method, and the copy in TCRdb shows in-frame clones only, minus some. The sample holds over 70,000 clones, about 79% seen once. The sample taken for sequencing was peripheral blood. These receptors were taken from a woman aged 60 to 75 with acute or convalescent COVID-19. The CDR3 runs from the conserved cysteine through the conserved F or W. Each record gives: J gene, clone size, D gene, V gene, CDR3 protein, CDR3 DNA. A D gene is named only where the DNA matches it firmly. Size is stated for part of the rows, as once, few or many counts, or as a class when the clone is expanded.

j_gene: TRBJ1-2; abundance: few; d_gene: TRBD1; v_gene: TRBV7-9; CDR3aa: CASSVQGARGYTF; CDR3nt: TGTGCCAGCAGCGTGCAGGGGGCACGGGGCTACACCTTC
j_gene: TRBJ2-1; abundance: NA; d_gene: TRBD2; v_gene: TRBV30; CDR3aa: CAWSGIAGAINEQFF; CDR3nt: TGTGCCTGGAGTGGGATAGCGGGAGCTATCAATGAGCAGTTCTTC
j_gene: TRBJ1-4; abundance: NA; d_gene: NA; v_gene: TRBV7-9; CDR3aa: CASKRWGEGEKLFF; CDR3nt: TGTGCCAGCAAAAGATGGGGGGAAGGTGAAAAACTGTTTTTT
j_gene: TRBJ2-5; abundance: NA; d_gene: NA; v_gene: TRBV2; CDR3aa: CASRRQDVSGETQYF; CDR3nt: TGTGCCAGCAGAAGACAGGACGTTTCTGGGGAGACCCAGTACTTC
j_gene: TRBJ2-7; abundance: once; d_gene: NA; v_gene: TRBV7-8; CDR3aa: CASSLARGGRGDSYEQYF; CDR3nt: TGTGCCAGCAGCTTAGCGCGAGGAGGGCGAGGCGACTCCTACGAGCAGTACTTC
j_gene: TRBJ2-1; abundance: NA; d_gene: NA; v_gene: TRBV12-3/TRBV12-4; CDR3aa: CASRTHSYNEQFF; CDR3nt: TGTGCCAGCCGGACACACTCCTACAATGAGCAGTTCTTC
j_gene: TRBJ2-7; abundance: NA; d_gene: NA; v_gene: TRBV7-2; CDR3aa: CASSVQGETSYEQYF; CDR3nt: TGTGCCAGCAGCGTACAAGGGGAGACTAGTTACGAGCAGTACTTC
j_gene: TRBJ1-2; abundance: NA; d_gene: TRBD1; v_gene: TRBV11-2; CDR3aa: CASSSLLRDSYGYTF; CDR3nt: TGTGCCAGCAGCTCGCTCCTACGGGACAGCTATGGCTACACCTTC
j_gene: TRBJ2-1; abundance: NA; d_gene: TRBD1; v_gene: TRBV6-5; CDR3aa: CASSSTGWSYNEQFF; CDR3nt: TGTGCCAGCAGTTCGACAGGGTGGTCCTACAATGAGCAGTTCTTC
j_gene: TRBJ2-1; abundance: NA; d_gene: TRBD2; v_gene: TRBV7-9; CDR3aa: CASSPKLREGNEQFF; CDR3nt: TGTGCCAGCAGCCCCAAGTTGCGGGAGGGCAATGAGCAGTTCTTC
j_gene: TRBJ1-2; abundance: NA; d_gene: NA; v_gene: TRBV10-3; CDR3aa: CAISGEEDYGYTF; CDR3nt: TGTGCCATCAGTGGAGAGGAAGACTATGGCTACACCTTC
j_gene: TRBJ2-1; abundance: NA; d_gene: NA; v_gene: TRBV28; CDR3aa: CASLTGAPNEQFF; CDR3nt: TGTGCCAGTTTGACAGGTGCGCCCAATGAGCAGTTCTTC
j_gene: TRBJ2-2; abundance: NA; d_gene: NA; v_gene: TRBV2; CDR3aa: CATQEGNTGELFF; CDR3nt: TGTGCCACCCAAGAGGGGAACACCGGGGAGCTGTTTTTT
j_gene: TRBJ1-2; abundance: NA; d_gene: TRBD1; v_gene: TRBV5-8; CDR3aa: CASSLPRDRGDGYTF; CDR3nt: TGTGCCAGCAGCTTGCCGCGGGACAGGGGTGATGGCTACACCTTC
j_gene: TRBJ1-5; abundance: NA; d_gene: NA; v_gene: TRBV27; CDR3aa: CASSPSQGNQPQHF; CDR3nt: TGTGCCAGCAGCCCGAGTCAGGGGAATCAGCCCCAGCATTTT
j_gene: TRBJ2-3; abundance: NA; d_gene: TRBD2; v_gene: TRBV5-1; CDR3aa: CASRAPTPGLAGGPGTDTQYF; CDR3nt: TGCGCCAGTCGGGCCCCGACCCCGGGACTAGCGGGGGGGCCGGGCACAGATACGCAGTATTTT
j_gene: TRBJ1-2; abundance: NA; d_gene: TRBD1; v_gene: TRBV19; CDR3aa: CASSTIGTDYGYTF; CDR3nt: TGTGCCAGTAGTACTATTGGGACAGACTATGGCTACACCTTC
j_gene: TRBJ2-5; abundance: NA; d_gene: TRBD1; v_gene: TRBV5-1; CDR3aa: CASSFGQGTETQYF; CDR3nt: TGCGCCAGCAGCTTTGGACAGGGGACAGAGACCCAGTACTTC
j_gene: TRBJ1-1; abundance: few; d_gene: TRBD1; v_gene: TRBV3-1/TRBV3-2; CDR3aa: CASSPRTGPTEAFF; CDR3nt: TGTGCCAGCAGCCCCCGGACAGGGCCCACTGAAGCTTTCTTT
j_gene: TRBJ2-1; abundance: NA; d_gene: TRBD2; v_gene: TRBV5-1; CDR3aa: CASSFRVAGDNEQFF; CDR3nt: TGCGCCAGCAGCTTTCGAGTAGCGGGGGACAATGAGCAGTTCTTC
j_gene: TRBJ1-1; abundance: NA; d_gene: NA; v_gene: TRBV10-3; CDR3aa: CAISGQGSTEAFF; CDR3nt: TGTGCCATCAGTGGACAAGGGAGCACTGAAGCTTTCTTT
j_gene: TRBJ2-7; abundance: NA; d_gene: TRBD2; v_gene: TRBV6-5; CDR3aa: CASSSRTLRERGEQYF; CDR3nt: TGTGCCAGCAGTTCGCGGACTTTGCGGGAGAGGGGAGAGCAGTACTTC
j_gene: TRBJ1-4; abundance: NA; d_gene: NA; v_gene: TRBV11-2; CDR3aa: CASRGGVNNEKLFF; CDR3nt: TGTGCCAGCAGGGGAGGGGTAAATAATGAAAAACTGTTTTTT
j_gene: TRBJ2-2; abundance: many; d_gene: NA; v_gene: TRBV2; CDR3aa: CASTLESGDNRELFF; CDR3nt: TGTGCCAGCACCTTAGAGTCCGGGGACAATAGGGAGCTGTTTTTT
j_gene: TRBJ1-5; abundance: NA; d_gene: NA; v_gene: TRBV19; CDR3aa: CASSTVSGVRNQPQHF; CDR3nt: TGTGCCAGTAGTACAGTCTCCGGGGTACGAAATCAGCCCCAGCATTTT
j_gene: TRBJ1-4; abundance: NA; d_gene: TRBD1; v_gene: TRBV18; CDR3aa: CASSPQFPGQGTRSKLFF; CDR3nt: TGTGCCAGCTCACCCCAATTTCCGGGACAGGGAACAAGATCAAAACTGTTTTTT
j_gene: TRBJ1-5; abundance: once; d_gene: NA; v_gene: TRBV19; CDR3aa: CASSLSADQPQHF; CDR3nt: TGTGCCAGTAGTTTGTCAGCGGATCAGCCCCAGCATTTT
j_gene: TRBJ2-3; abundance: NA; d_gene: NA; v_gene: TRBV7-3; CDR3aa: CASSLKASEPTDTQYF; CDR3nt: TGTGCCAGCAGCTTAAAGGCTAGCGAGCCTACAGATACGCAGTATTTT
j_gene: TRBJ1-4; abundance: NA; d_gene: NA; v_gene: TRBV6-5; CDR3aa: CASATDRNEKLFF; CDR3nt: TGTGCCAGCGCAACAGACCGTAATGAAAAACTGTTTTTT
j_gene: TRBJ2-7; abundance: NA; d_gene: TRBD2; v_gene: TRBV28; CDR3aa: CASSLSRRLGTKGSYEQYF; CDR3nt: TGTGCCAGCAGTTTATCCAGGCGATTGGGGACTAAGGGATCCTACGAGCAGTACTTC
j_gene: TRBJ1-1; abundance: NA; d_gene: TRBD1; v_gene: TRBV11-1; CDR3aa: CASSRRDRATTEAFF; CDR3nt: TGTGCCAGCAGCAGGAGGGACAGGGCCACCACTGAAGCTTTCTTT
j_gene: TRBJ1-5; abundance: NA; d_gene: NA; v_gene: TRBV18; CDR3aa: CASSPQANNQPQHF; CDR3nt: TGTGCCAGCTCACCACAAGCTAACAATCAGCCCCAGCATTTT
j_gene: TRBJ1-1; abundance: NA; d_gene: NA; v_gene: TRBV18; CDR3aa: CASSPSPGVAEAFF; CDR3nt: TGTGCCAGCTCACCAAGTCCGGGAGTTGCTGAAGCTTTCTTT
j_gene: TRBJ1-1; abundance: NA; d_gene: NA; v_gene: TRBV7-9; CDR3aa: CASSLQRTEAFF; CDR3nt: TGTGCCAGCAGCCTACAGCGGACTGAAGCTTTCTTT
j_gene: TRBJ1-1; abundance: few; d_gene: NA; v_gene: TRBV11-2; CDR3aa: CASSLVGNTEAFF; CDR3nt: TGTGCCAGCAGCTTAGTCGGGAACACTGAAGCTTTCTTT
j_gene: TRBJ2-2; abundance: NA; d_gene: NA; v_gene: TRBV18; CDR3aa: CASSPEAGSIVGTGELFF; CDR3nt: TGTGCCAGCTCACCGGAAGCGGGTAGTATTGTTGGCACCGGGGAGCTGTTTTTT
j_gene: TRBJ2-7; abundance: NA; d_gene: NA; v_gene: TRBV7-9; CDR3aa: CASSPSSYEQYF; CDR3nt: TGTGCCAGCAGCCCTTCCAGCTACGAGCAGTACTTC
j_gene: TRBJ2-7; abundance: NA; d_gene: TRBD1; v_gene: TRBV7-9; CDR3aa: CASSVAGGSSYEQYF; CDR3nt: TGTGCCAGCAGCGTTGCAGGGGGAAGTTCCTACGAGCAGTACTTC
j_gene: TRBJ2-3; abundance: NA; d_gene: NA; v_gene: TRBV7-9; CDR3aa: CASSLAGGETDTQYF; CDR3nt: TGTGCCAGCAGCTTAGCGGGGGGAGAGACAGATACGCAGTATTTT
j_gene: TRBJ1-5; abundance: NA; d_gene: TRBD1; v_gene: TRBV29-1; CDR3aa: CSVVQGYNQPQHF; CDR3nt: TGCAGCGTTGTACAGGGGTACAATCAGCCCCAGCATTTT
j_gene: TRBJ2-2; abundance: NA; d_gene: NA; v_gene: TRBV12-1; CDR3aa: CASSFASGANTGELFF; CDR3nt: NA
j_gene: TRBJ1-5; abundance: NA; d_gene: NA; v_gene: TRBV6-5; CDR3aa: CASRLEMDSNQPQHF; CDR3nt: TGTGCCAGCAGACTAGAGATGGATAGCAATCAGCCCCAGCATTTT
j_gene: TRBJ2-3; abundance: NA; d_gene: NA; v_gene: TRBV27; CDR3aa: CASSLPLPGTSSDTQYF; CDR3nt: TGTGCCAGCAGTTTACCGCTCCCCGGGACATCATCAGATACGCAGTATTTT
j_gene: TRBJ2-7; abundance: NA; d_gene: NA; v_gene: TRBV30; CDR3aa: CAWKSRTSSSYEQYF; CDR3nt: TGTGCCTGGAAATCGAGAACTAGCAGCTCCTACGAGCAGTACTTC
j_gene: TRBJ1-1; abundance: NA; d_gene: TRBD1; v_gene: TRBV19; CDR3aa: CASRTQQGSTEAFF; CDR3nt: TGTGCCAGTAGGACTCAACAGGGGAGTACTGAAGCTTTCTTT
j_gene: TRBJ2-1; abundance: NA; d_gene: TRBD2; v_gene: TRBV6-5; CDR3aa: CASSYPGLAGFGEQFF; CDR3nt: TGTGCCAGCAGTTACCCAGGACTAGCGGGATTTGGTGAGCAGTTCTTC
j_gene: TRBJ2-7; abundance: NA; d_gene: TRBD1; v_gene: TRBV18; CDR3aa: CASSLGQGLYEQYF; CDR3nt: TGTGCCAGCTCTCTCGGACAGGGCCTATACGAGCAGTACTTC
j_gene: TRBJ1-5; abundance: NA; d_gene: NA; v_gene: TRBV28; CDR3aa: CASSAGGGNQPQHF; CDR3nt: TGTGCCAGCAGTGCGGGGGGCGGCAATCAGCCCCAGCATTTT